These 2 T cell receptor beta chains share one sample of origin, sequenced in a study of blood T cell repertoires in COVID-19. TCRdb's copy holds only in-frame clones and misses some; the assay was immunoSEQ multiplex PCR. This table has about 300,000 clones, roughly 83% appearing once. The specimen was peripheral blood. Every receptor here comes from a woman aged 45 to 65 with acute or convalescent COVID-19.

The chain uses TRBV30 and TRBJ1-3; unclear D gene. The V gene lost 1 base and the J gene lost 2 bases, with 9 bases spanning the gap. There are 14 residues in the CDR3. From germline, CDR1 is GTSNPN and CDR2 SVGIG (reference sequence). The CDR3 sequence is CAWSADMAGNTIYF. CDR3 DNA: TGTGCCTGGAGTGCCGACATGGCTGGAAACACCATATATTTT.

This rearrangement joins TRBV7-3 to TRBJ1-6; 8 bases line up with TRBD1. V shed 5 bases and J 7 bases; nucleotides not matched to a gene: 7. Germline lookup yields CDR1 SGHTA and CDR2 FQGTGA. This CDR3 contains 15 residues. The chain's CDR3 is CASSRDGTGNSPLHF. DNA of the CDR3: TGTGCCAGCAGCCGAGACGGGACAGGCAATTCACCCCTCCACTTT.